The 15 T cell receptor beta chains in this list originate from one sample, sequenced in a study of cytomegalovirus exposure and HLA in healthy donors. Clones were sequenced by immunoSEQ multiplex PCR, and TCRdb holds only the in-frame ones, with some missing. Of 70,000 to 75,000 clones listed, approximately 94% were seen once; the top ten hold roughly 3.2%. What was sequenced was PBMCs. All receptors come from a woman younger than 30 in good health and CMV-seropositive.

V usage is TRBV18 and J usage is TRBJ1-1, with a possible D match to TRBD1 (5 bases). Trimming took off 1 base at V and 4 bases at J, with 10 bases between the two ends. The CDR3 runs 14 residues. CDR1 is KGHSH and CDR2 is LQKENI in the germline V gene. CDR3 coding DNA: TGTGCCAGCTCACCACTGGGCGGGACCACTGAAGCTTTCTTT. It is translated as CASSPLGGTTEAFF.

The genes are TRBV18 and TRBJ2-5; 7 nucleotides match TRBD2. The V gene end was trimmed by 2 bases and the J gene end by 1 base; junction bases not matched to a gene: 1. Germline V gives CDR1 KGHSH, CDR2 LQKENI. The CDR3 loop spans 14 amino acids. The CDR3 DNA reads TGTGCCAGCTCACCATCTAGCGGCCAAGAGACCCAGTACTTC. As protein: CASSPSSGQETQYF.

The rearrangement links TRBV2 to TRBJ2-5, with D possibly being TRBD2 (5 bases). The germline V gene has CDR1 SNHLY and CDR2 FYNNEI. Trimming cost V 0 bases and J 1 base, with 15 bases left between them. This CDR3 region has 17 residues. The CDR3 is CASSEALKDSSQETQYF. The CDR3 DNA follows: TGTGCCAGCAGTGAAGCGCTGAAGGACTCGAGCCAAGAGACCCAGTACTTC.

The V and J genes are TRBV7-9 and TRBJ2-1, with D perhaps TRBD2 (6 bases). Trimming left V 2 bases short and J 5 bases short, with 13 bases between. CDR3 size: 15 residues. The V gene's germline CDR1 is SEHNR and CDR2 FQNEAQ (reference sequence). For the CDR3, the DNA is TGTGCCAGCAGCTTAATTCCTAGCGAGCACAATGAGCAGTTCTTC. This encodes CASSLIPSEHNEQFF.

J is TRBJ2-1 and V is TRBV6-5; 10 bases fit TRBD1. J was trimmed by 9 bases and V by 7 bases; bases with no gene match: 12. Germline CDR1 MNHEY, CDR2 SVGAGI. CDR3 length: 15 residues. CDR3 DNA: TGTGCCAGCACTCATTCCGGGACAGGGGCTCTTGAGCAGTTCTTC. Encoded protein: CASTHSGTGALEQFF.

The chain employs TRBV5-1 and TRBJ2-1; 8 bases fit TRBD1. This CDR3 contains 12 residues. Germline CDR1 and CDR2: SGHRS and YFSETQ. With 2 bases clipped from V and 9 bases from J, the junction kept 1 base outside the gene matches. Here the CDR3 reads CASSFTGGEQFF. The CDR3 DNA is TGCGCCAGCAGCTTCACAGGGGGTGAGCAGTTCTTC.

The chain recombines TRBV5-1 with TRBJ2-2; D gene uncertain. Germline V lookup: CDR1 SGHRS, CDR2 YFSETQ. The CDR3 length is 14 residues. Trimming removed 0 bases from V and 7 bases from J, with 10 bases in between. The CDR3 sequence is CASSLVQSGGELFF. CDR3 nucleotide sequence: TGCGCCAGCAGCTTGGTTCAGTCGGGCGGGGAGCTGTTTTTT.

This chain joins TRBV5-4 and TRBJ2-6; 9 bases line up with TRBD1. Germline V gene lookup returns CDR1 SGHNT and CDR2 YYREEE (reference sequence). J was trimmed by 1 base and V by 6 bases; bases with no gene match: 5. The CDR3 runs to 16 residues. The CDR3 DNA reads TGTGCCAGCAAGGGACAGGGTTTATCTGGGGCCAACGTCCTGACTTTC. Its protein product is CASKGQGLSGANVLTF. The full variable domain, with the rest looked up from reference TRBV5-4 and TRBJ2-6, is ETGVTQSPTHLIKTRGQQVTLRCSSQSGHNTVSWYQQALGQGPQFIFQYYREEENGRGNFPPRFSGLQFPNYSSELNVNALELDDSALYLCASKGQGLSGANVLTFGAGSRLTVL.

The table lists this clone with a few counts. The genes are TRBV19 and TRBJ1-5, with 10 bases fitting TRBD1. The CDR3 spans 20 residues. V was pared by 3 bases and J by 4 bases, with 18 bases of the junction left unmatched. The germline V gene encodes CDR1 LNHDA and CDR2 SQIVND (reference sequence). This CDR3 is CASSIRGAGQGLTMNQPQHF. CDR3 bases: TGTGCCAGTAGTATTCGAGGGGCGGGACAGGGGTTAACAATGAATCAGCCCCAGCATTTT.

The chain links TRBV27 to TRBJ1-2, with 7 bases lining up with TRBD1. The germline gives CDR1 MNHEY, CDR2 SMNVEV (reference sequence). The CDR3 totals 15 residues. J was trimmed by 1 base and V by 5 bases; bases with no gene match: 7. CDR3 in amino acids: CASSPWTGINYGYTF. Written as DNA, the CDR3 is TGTGCCAGCAGTCCCTGGACAGGCATTAACTATGGCTACACCTTC.

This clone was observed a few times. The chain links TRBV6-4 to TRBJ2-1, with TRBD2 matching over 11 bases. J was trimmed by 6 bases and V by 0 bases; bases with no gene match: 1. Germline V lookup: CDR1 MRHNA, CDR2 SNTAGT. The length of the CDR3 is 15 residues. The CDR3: CASSDSSGGANEQFF. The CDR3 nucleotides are TGTGCCAGCAGTGACTCTAGCGGGGGGGCCAATGAGCAGTTCTTC.

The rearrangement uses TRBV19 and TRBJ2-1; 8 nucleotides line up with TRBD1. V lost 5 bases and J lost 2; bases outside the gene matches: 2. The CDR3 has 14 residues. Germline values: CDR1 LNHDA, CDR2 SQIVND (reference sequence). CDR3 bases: TGTGCCAGTAGTTTGGACAGGGCCTACAATGAGCAGTTCTTC. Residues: CASSLDRAYNEQFF. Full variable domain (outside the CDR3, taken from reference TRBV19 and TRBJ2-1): DGGITQSPKYLFRKEGQNVTLSCEQNLNHDAMYWYRQDPGQGLRLIYYSQIVNDFQKGDIAEGYSVSREKKESFPLTVTSAQKNPTAFYLCASSLDRAYNEQFFGPGTRLTVL.

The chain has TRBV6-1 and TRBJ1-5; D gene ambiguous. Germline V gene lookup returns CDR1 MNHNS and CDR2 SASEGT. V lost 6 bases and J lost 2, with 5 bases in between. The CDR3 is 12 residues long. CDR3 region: CASRPGNQPQHF. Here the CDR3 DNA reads TGTGCCAGCAGACCGGGCAATCAGCCCCAGCATTTT.

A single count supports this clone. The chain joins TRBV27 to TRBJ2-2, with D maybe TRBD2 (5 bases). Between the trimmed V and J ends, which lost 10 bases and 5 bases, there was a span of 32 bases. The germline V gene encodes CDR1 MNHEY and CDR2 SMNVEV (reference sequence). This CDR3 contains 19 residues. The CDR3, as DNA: TGTGCCACCTCTCTGTATGGTCCACTACGGCTAGCTGGGACCGGGGAGCTGTTTTTT. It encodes CATSLYGPLRLAGTGELFF.

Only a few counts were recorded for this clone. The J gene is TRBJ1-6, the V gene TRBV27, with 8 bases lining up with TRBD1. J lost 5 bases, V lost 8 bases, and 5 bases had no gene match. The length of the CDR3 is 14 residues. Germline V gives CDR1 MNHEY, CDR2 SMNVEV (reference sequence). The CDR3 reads CASGQGFNNSPLHF. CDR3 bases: TGTGCCAGCGGACAGGGTTTTAATAATTCACCCCTCCACTTT.